A single sample gave rise to the 15 T cell receptor beta chains below, sequenced in a study of T cell repertoires in cytomegalovirus infection. TCRdb analysed the reads with MiXCR anew, one entry per CDR3 protein. Among about 740,000 distinct CDR3 sequences listed, 35% were seen once. Specimen: PBMCs. The receptor source for this set is a human donor in good health (CMV status not recorded). Some clones in this sample may be carry-over from other donors' samples.

The V gene is TRBV2, the J gene TRBJ2-5, with D perhaps TRBD1 (6 bases). V lost 1 base and J 1 base, leaving 7 bases between the germline ends. CDR1 SNHLY and CDR2 FYNNEI come from the germline V gene. The CDR3 sequence is 14 residues long. The CDR3 DNA follows: TGTGCCAGCAGTGAAGGACAGGTCCAAGAGACCCAGTACTTC. It codes for CASSEGQVQETQYF.

This chain links TRBV19 with TRBJ2-7, with TRBD1 as a possible D gene (6 bases). V was cut by 3 bases and J by 6 bases, with 15 bases left in between. Germline values: CDR1 LNHDA, CDR2 SQIVND (reference sequence). The CDR3 covers 14 residues. For the CDR3, the DNA is TGTGCCAGTAGTATGGGGGACAATTGGGGCGAGCAGTACTTC. It is translated as CASSMGDNWGEQYF.

This clonotype was detected many times. The chain employs TRBV7-2 and TRBJ2-1, with a possible D match to TRBD2 (6 bases). The CDR3 spans 13 residues. CDR1 and CDR2 (germline): SGHTA, FQGNSA. With 4 bases removed from V and 8 bases from J, the gap between germline ends came to 12 bases. Here the CDR3 DNA reads TGTGCCAGCAGCTCGACTAGGATTTATGAGCAGTTCTTC. Protein sequence: CASSSTRIYEQFF.

This chain connects TRBV12-3 or TRBV12-4 to TRBJ1-4, with no clear D. The CDR3 is made up of 13 amino acids. V shed 2 bases and J shed 7 bases, with 8 bases lying between them. CDR3 nucleotides: TGTGCCAGCAGTTTACTAGAGGGTGAAAAACTGTTTTTT. Its translation is CASSLLEGEKLFF.

In regard to this clonotype: A read error may produce the germline difference seen at one junction end. The rearrangement links TRBV7-2 to TRBJ2-6, with D possibly matching TRBD1 (5 bases). The CDR3 sequence is 15 residues long. Per germline, CDR1 SGHTA and CDR2 FQGNSA. The CDR3 loop reads CASSTTYSGANVLTF. The CDR3 coding sequence is TGTGCCAGCAGCACAACCTACTCTGGGGCCAACGTCCTGACGTTC. Using reference TRBV7-2 and TRBJ2-6 for the parts outside the CDR3, the full variable domain is GAGVSQSPSNKVTEKGKDVELRCDPISGHTALYWYRQSLGQGLEFLIYFQGNSAPDKSGLPSDRFSAERTGGSVSTLTIQRTQQEDSAVYLCASSTTYSGANVLTFGAGSRLTVL.

This clonotype was picked up many times. The chain couples TRBV6-1 to TRBJ2-6; perhaps TRBD1 as D (5 bases). The CDR3 covers 14 residues. Trimming left V 6 bases short and J 1 base short, with 7 bases between. Looked up from germline, CDR1 is MNHNS and CDR2 is SASEGT. The CDR3 is CASSKGSGANVLTF. In DNA form, the CDR3 reads TGTGCCAGCAGCAAGGGGTCTGGGGCCAACGTCCTGACTTTC.

The gene calls are TRBV7-9 and TRBJ2-1; D is perhaps TRBD2 (6 bases). The CDR3 has 13 amino acids. Per the germline V gene, CDR1 is SEHNR and CDR2 is FQNEAQ (reference sequence). CDR3 amino acids: CLAGRDGSNEQFF. The CDR3 DNA follows: TGTTTGGCGGGAAGAGACGGAAGCAATGAGCAGTTCTTC.

This clonotype was counted a few times. The chain couples TRBV12-3 or TRBV12-4 to TRBJ2-7, with TRBD1 matching over 9 bases. The junction had 11 bases not matched to a gene; V was cut back by 6 bases and J by 5 bases. This CDR3 spans 15 amino acids. The CDR3: CASSPGTGLDHEQYF. The CDR3 DNA reads TGTGCCAGCAGCCCTGGGACAGGGCTTGATCACGAGCAGTACTTC.

The DNA for the CDR3 is TGTGCCAGCAGTCAGGGAGGGGACAGCTACTATGGCTACACCTTC. Protein product: CASSQGGDSYYGYTF. V usage is TRBV28 and J usage is TRBJ1-2; the match to TRBD1 covers 7 bases. There are 15 residues in the CDR3. Looked up from germline, CDR1 is MDHEN and CDR2 is SYDVKM. V lost 5 bases, J lost 3 bases, and 9 bases stayed unmatched.

The V gene is TRBV7-6, the J gene TRBJ2-2; tentatively, D is TRBD1 (6 bases). The CDR3 covers 15 residues. The V end was cut by 0 bases, the J end by 7 bases, with 12 bases between. Germline-derived CDR1 and CDR2 are SGHVS and FNYEAQ. CDR3 nucleotide sequence: TGTGCCAGCAGCTTAGCGAGGAACAGGGACGGGGAGCTGTTTTTT. It is translated as CASSLARNRDGELFF.

The V and J genes are TRBV7-2 and TRBJ1-4; 7 nucleotides align to TRBD1. The V gene's germline CDR1 is SGHTA and CDR2 FQGNSA. V lost 5 bases to trimming and J lost 6 bases; unmatched junction nucleotides: 9. The CDR3 has 15 residues. Here the CDR3 reads CASSEGGRGDEKLFF. The CDR3 nucleotides read TGTGCCAGCAGCGAAGGGGGCCGGGGGGATGAAAAACTGTTTTTT.

The chain recombines TRBV7-9 with TRBJ1-2, with 7 bases aligning to TRBD1. Germline CDR1 and CDR2: SEHNR and FQNEAQ (reference sequence). The CDR3 totals 13 residues. V shed 1 base, J shed 8 bases, and the junction held 4 bases outside the gene matches. CDR3 residues: CASSLGETGGYTF. CDR3 DNA: TGTGCCAGCAGCTTAGGGGAGACAGGGGGCTACACCTTC.

This clonotype was seen repeatedly, ten times or more. The chain uses TRBV7-6 and TRBJ1-1; TRBD1 matches 7 bases. J gave up 4 bases and V 1 base, and 9 bases lay outside the gene matches. The CDR3 consists of 16 residues. The germline gives CDR1 SGHVS, CDR2 FNYEAQ. The CDR3 spells CASSLEPSGGFTEAFF. In nucleotides, the CDR3 is TGTGCCAGCAGCTTAGAACCCTCAGGGGGATTCACTGAAGCTTTCTTT.

This clonotype was found a few times. J is TRBJ2-5 and V is TRBV27; the match to TRBD2 covers 8 bases. CDR3 length equals 14 residues. V was clipped by 5 bases and J by 3 bases; unmatched bases: 5. Germline CDR1 is MNHEY and CDR2 is SMNVEV (reference sequence). CDR3 bases: TGTGCCAGCAGTACGACTAGCGATGAAGAGACCCAGTACTTC. It encodes CASSTTSDEETQYF.

The rearrangement joins TRBV7-2 to TRBJ2-1; D perhaps matches TRBD1 (5 bases). This CDR3 contains 14 residues. Trimming pared 1 base from V and 9 bases from J, leaving 13 bases between. The V gene's germline CDR1 is SGHTA and CDR2 FQGNSA. The CDR3 reads CASSLVARVSEQFF. CDR3 coding DNA: TGTGCCAGCAGCTTAGTTGCCAGGGTTTCTGAGCAGTTCTTC.